Described below is a single T cell receptor (beta chain) sequence and its context. Its antigen remains unidentified. This entry is derived from a study of lymphopenia after photon versus proton radiotherapy. Assay used: immunoSEQ multiplex PCR; TCRdb lists only in-frame clones, some missing. Among approximately 45,000 clones listed, 65% to 90% were seen once. This CDR3 spans 14 amino acids. V trimming: 5 bases; J trimming: 5 bases; junction bases outside the gene matches: 7. Per germline, CDR1 MNHNS and CDR2 SASEGT. The study, taken as a whole, reports: Post-nadir TCR diversity decline inversely tracked overall survival among those who died.

The source material was peripheral blood, sampled from a patient treated with photon-based radiotherapy. The source of this sequence is a man between 40 and 49 years old with gastric cancer. The gene calls are TRBV6-1 and TRBJ2-7; 9 nucleotides agree with TRBD1. The CDR3 here is CASSQGQGRDEQYF. CDR3 sequence (DNA): TGTGCCAGCAGTCAGGGACAGGGTAGGGACGAGCAGTACTTC.